This record looks at one T cell receptor (beta chain) sequence and its context. As yet, its antigen is unknown. This sample stems from a study of CD4 T cells in relation to SARS-CoV-2 and coronaviruses. Using immunoSEQ multiplex PCR, the repertoire was profiled, and TCRdb retains in-frame clones only, with some absent. The sample carries approximately 41,000 clones, over 70% recorded once. Germline V gives CDR1 SGHTA, CDR2 FQGNSA. This CDR3 region has 14 residues. J lost 5 bases, V lost 2 bases, and 4 bases had no gene match. The TCR originated in an adult with COVID-19. The chain has TRBV7-2 and TRBJ2-5, with 8 bases identical to TRBD1. Specimen: naive CD4+ T cells from PBMCs, cultured in vitro. Subset of the sample: naive CD4+ T cells isolated by negative enrichment. The chain's CDR3 is CASSLQGARETQYF. The CDR3 DNA reads as TGTGCCAGCAGCTTACAGGGGGCGAGGGAGACCCAGTACTTC.